Detailed here is one TCR beta chain. Its antigen is undetermined. Use of 60 Vbeta and 13 Jbeta primers characterized the PCR. Assay: immunoSEQ multiplex PCR; the TCRdb copy retains only in-frame clones and omits some. Of under 200,000 clones in the sample, approximately 85% are singletons; the top ten hold about 9.3%. Per the germline V gene, CDR1 is SGHNT and CDR2 is YYREEE (reference sequence). With V trimmed by 0 bases and J by 8 bases, 6 bases remained unmatched. CDR3 length: 15 residues. This sample was included in a study of cytomegalovirus exposure and HLA in healthy donors. Study-wide points: TRBV6-2, TRBV6-3 and other indistinguishable V segments were excluded. The authors confirmed in vitro that three CMV-associated chains were specific for CMV antigens. The records held CMV serostatus as the only immune exposure information.

J is TRBJ2-1 and V is TRBV5-4; the match to TRBD1 covers 9 bases. Sequenced input: PBMCs. This TCR came from a man younger than 30 in good health and CMV-seropositive. The CDR3 region is CASSLGGQGRYEQFF. Here the CDR3 DNA reads TGTGCCAGCAGCTTGGGGGGACAGGGTAGGTATGAGCAGTTCTTC.